This T cell receptor beta chain was identified in a study of OX40 agonist ivuxolimab in advanced cancers. Trimming took 2 bases from V and 0 from J, leaving 10 bases between them. This CDR3 region has 15 residues. Germline CDR1 reads LGHNA; CDR2 reads YSLEER. Measured with immunoSEQ multiplex PCR; TCRdb has only the in-frame clones, and not every one. The sample lists around 30,000 clones, approximately 90% seen once, with roughly a tenth in the top ten. The chain has TRBV4-3 and TRBJ1-1; D perhaps matches TRBD1 (6 bases). The sample was CD4+ or CD8+ T cells sorted from blood, taken in a trial of the OX40 agonist ivuxolimab. The sequence derives from an adult with an advanced solid tumor such as melanoma, head and neck, liver or kidney cancer. Written as DNA, the CDR3 is TGCGCCAGCAGCCAAAGGACAGAAATGAACACTGAAGCTTTCTTT. Protein: CASSQRTEMNTEAFF.